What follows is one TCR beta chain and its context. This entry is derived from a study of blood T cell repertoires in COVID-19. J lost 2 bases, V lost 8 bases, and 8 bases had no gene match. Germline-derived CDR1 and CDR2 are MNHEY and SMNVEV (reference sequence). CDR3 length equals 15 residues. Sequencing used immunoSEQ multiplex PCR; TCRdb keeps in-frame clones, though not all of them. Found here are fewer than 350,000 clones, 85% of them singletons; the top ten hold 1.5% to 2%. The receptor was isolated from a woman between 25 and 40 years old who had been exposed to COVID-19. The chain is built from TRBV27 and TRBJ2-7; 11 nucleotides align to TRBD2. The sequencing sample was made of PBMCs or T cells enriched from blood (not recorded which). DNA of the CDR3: TGTGCCAGCTACAGTTTAGCGGGAGGGGCCTACGAGCAGTACTTC. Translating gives CASYSLAGGAYEQYF.